A single sample gave rise to the 27 T cell receptor beta chains below, sequenced in a study of shared clonotypes between healthy human individuals. Only CD45RO-negative cells positively selected for CCR7 counted as naive CD8 cells, so terminally differentiated effector memory CD45RA+ cells were excluded. Some clones are missing from TCRdb's copy, which holds only in-frame ones; the method was immunoSEQ multiplex PCR. The repertoire includes about 2.2 million clones, 93% of them detected once, and more than 1.5% sits in the top ten. Sequenced input: naive CD8+ T cells from PBMCs. These receptor sequences come from a man aged 18 to 29 in good health. Some clones in this sample may be carry-over from other donors' samples.

This chain's CDR3 is CASSLGTTVSNQPQHF. In nucleotides, the CDR3 is TGTGCCAGCAGCTTAGGCACGACGGTGAGCAATCAGCCCCAGCATTTT. The chain uses TRBV7-2 and TRBJ1-5; D is undetermined. Germline V CDR1 and CDR2: SGHTA, FQGNSA. The CDR3 spans 16 residues. V was cut by 1 base and J by 1 base, with 11 bases left in between.

V and J are TRBV7-9 and TRBJ2-1, with 7 bases fitting TRBD1. The CDR3 contains 16 residues. From germline, CDR1 is SEHNR and CDR2 FQNEAQ (reference sequence). V lost 2 bases to trimming and J lost 2 bases; unmatched junction nucleotides: 6. For the CDR3, the DNA is TGTGCCAGCAGCTTAACCGGGACAGACCCCTACAATGAGCAGTTCTTC. Amino acid sequence: CASSLTGTDPYNEQFF.

This clone is a singleton in its sample. V usage is TRBV16 and J usage is TRBJ1-1; D remains ambiguous. This CDR3 region has 16 residues. Germline CDR1 KGHSY, CDR2 FQNENV. V was clipped by 0 bases and J by 10 bases, with 21 bases between them. CDR3 nucleotides: TGTGCCAGCAGCCAATCGGGATCGGGCCGCCCCAGAGGAGCTTTCTTT. This encodes CASSQSGSGRPRGAFF.

This sequence joins TRBV25-1 and TRBJ2-7; TRBD1 matches at 9 bases. V lost 2 bases and J lost 2; bases outside the gene matches: 4. CDR3 length: 15 residues. CDR1 is MGHDK and CDR2 is SYGVNS in the germline V gene. Here the CDR3 reads CASSEETGGPYEQYF. The CDR3 bases are TGTGCCAGCAGTGAAGAGACAGGGGGACCCTACGAGCAGTACTTC.

J is TRBJ2-2 and V is TRBV6-4, with D tentatively TRBD1 or TRBD2 (6 bases each). This CDR3 has 17 residues. Trimming stripped 6 bases from V and 4 bases from J, with 21 bases between. Germline V gives CDR1 MRHNA, CDR2 SNTAGT. The CDR3 region has the DNA TGTGCCAGCAGCCAACGGGGGCGGGGTACGGGCACCGGGGAGCTGTTTTTT. This encodes CASSQRGRGTGTGELFF.

Remarks on this clone: Other DNA sequences in the sample encode the same CDR3. V is TRBV4-1 and J is TRBJ2-2, with unresolved D. V dropped 2 bases and J dropped 0 bases, with 1 base sitting between them. Germline loops: CDR1 MGHRA, CDR2 YSYEKL. The CDR3 sequence is 13 residues long. CDR3 sequence (DNA): TGCGCCAGCAGCCAACCGAACACCGGGGAGCTGTTTTTT. Its translation is CASSQPNTGELFF.

Here the CDR3 reads CASSAHREQYF. Here the CDR3 DNA reads TGTGCCAGCAGTGCTCATAGGGAGCAGTACTTC. The genes are TRBV27 and TRBJ2-7; D is unresolved. V shed 5 bases and J shed 7 bases, with 9 bases lying between them. CDR3 length: 11 residues. Germline V gene data show CDR1 as MNHEY and CDR2 as SMNVEV (reference sequence).

This chain uses TRBV7-9 with TRBJ2-5, with 9 positions matching TRBD1. The CDR3 contains 13 residues. The germline gives CDR1 SEHNR, CDR2 FQNEAQ (reference sequence). V was pared by 1 base and J by 8 bases, with 2 bases of the junction left unmatched. CDR3 DNA: TGTGCCAGCAGCTTAGGGACAGGGGTTACCCAGTACTTC. Amino acid sequence: CASSLGTGVTQYF.

This chain links TRBV4-3 with TRBJ2-7, with 8 bases aligning to TRBD1. V lost 1 base to trimming and J lost 4 bases; unmatched junction nucleotides: 6. This CDR3 has 15 amino acids. Germline CDR1 LGHNA, CDR2 YSLEER. The CDR3 DNA reads TGCGCCAGCAGCCAAGTATATACAGGGGGGTACGAGCAGTACTTC. This sequence encodes CASSQVYTGGYEQYF.

About this clone itself: The sample holds other DNA sequences that translate to the same CDR3. V gene TRBV6-5 combines with J gene TRBJ1-1; D is unclear. The CDR3 runs to 14 residues. Germline CDR1 and CDR2: MNHEY and SVGAGI. Trimming removed 0 bases at V and 3 bases at J, with 8 bases between. CDR3 sequence reads: CASSYSSGDTEAFF. The CDR3 nucleotides are TGTGCCAGCAGTTACTCGAGCGGAGACACTGAAGCTTTCTTT.

The chain is built from TRBV9 and TRBJ2-2; D gene unclear. Germline V gives CDR1 SGDLS, CDR2 YYNGEE. V was cut by 1 base and J by 6 bases, with 7 bases left in between. This CDR3 contains 13 residues. The CDR3 region is CASSVISSGELFF. The DNA of the CDR3 is TGTGCCAGCAGCGTAATCTCCTCCGGGGAGCTGTTTTTT.

The chain joins TRBV18 to TRBJ2-2; tentative D call: TRBD1 (6 bases). Per the germline V gene, CDR1 is KGHSH and CDR2 is LQKENI. This CDR3 has 17 residues. Deletions cut 3 bases from V and 5 bases from J, with 19 bases between. This chain's CDR3 is CASSPRSGAGETGELFF. For the CDR3, the DNA is TGTGCCAGCTCACCCAGATCCGGGGCAGGGGAGACCGGGGAGCTGTTTTTT.

This chain joins TRBV4-1 and TRBJ2-7; D gene uncertain. The CDR3 is 16 residues long. V shed 0 bases and J shed 2 bases, with 14 bases lying between them. Germline lookup yields CDR1 MGHRA and CDR2 YSYEKL. The CDR3 DNA reads TGCGCCAGCAGCCAAGATATAGGGCAGACCGCCTACGAGCAGTACTTC. This encodes CASSQDIGQTAYEQYF.

The chain links TRBV5-4 to TRBJ2-6; 14 bases fit TRBD2. CDR3 length equals 18 residues. CDR1 and CDR2 from the germline V gene are SGHNT and YYREEE (reference sequence). Trimming cost V 4 bases and J 3 bases; bases outside gene matches: 6. The CDR3 spells CASSLGLAGVFGANVLTF. The DNA of the CDR3 is TGTGCCAGCAGCCTGGGACTAGCGGGAGTTTTTGGGGCCAACGTCCTGACTTTC.

This chain links TRBV28 with TRBJ2-6; D not certain. From germline, CDR1 is MDHEN and CDR2 SYDVKM. CDR3 length: 16 residues. Trimming shortened V by 6 bases and J by 1 base, and 13 bases separated the two germline ends. This CDR3 reads CASSPSVGSGANVLTF. The CDR3 DNA reads as TGTGCCAGCAGCCCCAGTGTCGGATCTGGGGCCAACGTCCTGACTTTC. Full variable domain (rest looked up from reference TRBV28 and TRBJ2-6): DVKVTQSSRYLVKRTGEKVFLECVQDMDHENMFWYRQDPGLGLRLIYFSYDVKMKEKGDIPEGYSVSREKKERFSLILESASTNQTSMYLCASSPSVGSGANVLTFGAGSRLTVL.

This clone was seen a single time. V usage is TRBV30 and J usage is TRBJ2-7; TRBD1 might be the D (6 bases). The CDR3 is made up of 20 amino acids. V was clipped by 1 base and J by 2 bases, with 30 bases between them. Per the germline V gene, CDR1 is GTSNPN and CDR2 is SVGIG (reference sequence). The CDR3 DNA follows: TGTGCCTGGAGTGGCTTCGTTCCGTACAGGGCGCCCGAAGCAGCCTACGAGCAGTACTTC. It yields the protein CAWSGFVPYRAPEAAYEQYF.

The chain links TRBV11-2 to TRBJ1-1; 8 bases match TRBD1. V lost 5 bases to trimming and J lost 4 bases; unmatched junction nucleotides: 6. The CDR3 loop spans 14 amino acids. Looked up from germline, CDR1 is SGHAT and CDR2 is FQNNGV. The DNA of the CDR3 is TGTGCCAGCAGCCGGACAGGGTGGCGCACTGAAGCTTTCTTT. Amino acid sequence: CASSRTGWRTEAFF.

This chain joins TRBV9 and TRBJ1-1, with 9 bases matching TRBD1. Germline-derived CDR1 and CDR2 are SGDLS and YYNGEE. V lost 2 bases to trimming and J lost 5 bases; unmatched junction nucleotides: 7. The CDR3 length is 15 residues. The CDR3 coding sequence is TGTGCCAGCAGCGTCACCCGGGACAGGGCAACTGAAGCTTTCTTT. It specifies CASSVTRDRATEAFF.

The rearrangement links TRBV12-5 to TRBJ2-1; D is unresolved. This CDR3 comprises 12 residues. Per the germline V gene, CDR1 is LGHNT and CDR2 is FRNRAP. Trimming removed 2 bases at V and 10 bases at J, with 9 bases between. Here the CDR3 DNA reads TGTGCTAGTGGTTTGCCTTACGGGGAGCAGTTCTTC. Its protein product is CASGLPYGEQFF.

This clone was recorded a few times. V gene TRBV7-9 combines with J gene TRBJ1-1, with D possibly being TRBD1 (5 bases). CDR1 and CDR2 (germline): SEHNR, FQNEAQ (reference sequence). With 5 bases removed from V and 9 bases from J, the gap between germline ends came to 16 bases. CDR3 size: 13 residues. For the CDR3, the DNA is TGTGCCAGCAGCCAGGGAGGTAGATCTCAAGCTTTCTTT. Its translation is CASSQGGRSQAFF. The variable domain in full, with the rest retrieved from reference TRBV7-9 and TRBJ1-1, is DTGVSQNPRHKITKRGQNVTFRCDPISEHNRLYWYRQTLGQGPEFLTYFQNEAQLEKSRLLSDRFSAERPKGSFSTLEIQRTEQGDSAMYLCASSQGGRSQAFFGQGTRLTVV.

The gene calls are TRBV7-9 and TRBJ2-5, with 8 bases that match TRBD2. CDR1 and CDR2 (germline): SEHNR, FQNEAQ (reference sequence). The CDR3 runs to 13 residues. V trimming: 5 bases; J trimming: 4 bases; junction bases outside the gene matches: 3. This CDR3 reads CASSHGGGETQYF. The CDR3 coding sequence is TGTGCCAGCAGCCACGGGGGGGGAGAGACCCAGTACTTC.

The DNA of the CDR3 is TGTGCCAGCAGCGCCGGTGGGGGATCAGAGACCCAGTACTTC. Translated: CASSAGGGSETQYF. V and J are TRBV27 and TRBJ2-5, with D perhaps given as TRBD1 or TRBD2 (5 bases each). The V gene's germline CDR1 is MNHEY and CDR2 SMNVEV (reference sequence). V was pared by 6 bases and J by 4 bases, with 15 bases between. The CDR3 has 14 residues.

This clone appeared once. The chain employs TRBV11-2 and TRBJ2-1, with 11 bases identical to TRBD2. The CDR3 covers 15 residues. V shed 4 bases and J 3 bases; nucleotides not matched to a gene: 2. Germline V gene lookup returns CDR1 SGHAT and CDR2 FQNNGV. CDR3 in DNA: TGTGCCAGCAGCTCACTAGCGGGAGACTACAATGAGCAGTTCTTC. Its translation is CASSSLAGDYNEQFF.

The V and J genes are TRBV14 and TRBJ2-5, with TRBD1 matching 7 bases. J was trimmed by 2 bases and V by 2 bases; bases with no gene match: 11. This CDR3 has 17 residues. Germline CDR1 is SGHDN and CDR2 is FVKESK. The CDR3 loop reads CASSQPTGDSGQETQYF. The CDR3 DNA sequence: TGTGCCAGCAGCCAACCTACTGGGGACAGCGGACAAGAGACCCAGTACTTC.

The chain combines TRBV5-6 with TRBJ2-7, with D unclear. Between the trimmed V and J ends, which lost 1 base and 4 bases, there was a span of 9 bases. The CDR3 is 13 amino acids. Per the germline V gene, CDR1 is SGHDT and CDR2 is YYEEEE. This CDR3 is CASSLRQQYEQYF. The CDR3 DNA reads as TGTGCCAGCAGCTTGCGTCAGCAATACGAGCAGTACTTC. Full variable domain (outside the CDR3, taken from reference TRBV5-6 and TRBJ2-7): DAGVTQSPTHLIKTRGQQVTLRCSPKSGHDTVSWYQQALGQGPQFIFQYYEEEERQRGNFPDRFSGHQFPNYSSELNVNALLLGDSALYLCASSLRQQYEQYFGPGTRLTVT.

The gene calls are TRBV27 and TRBJ2-3, with 7 bases identical to TRBD1. With 0 bases clipped from V and 8 bases from J, the junction kept 5 bases outside the gene matches. The CDR3 length is 14 residues. CDR1 and CDR2 (germline): MNHEY, SMNVEV (reference sequence). The CDR3 DNA follows: TGTGCCAGCAGTTTATCCCGGACAGGCGGTACGCAGTATTTT. Translated, it gives CASSLSRTGGTQYF.

The rearrangement joins TRBV30 to TRBJ1-6, with D perhaps matching TRBD1 (5 bases). V was clipped by 2 bases and J by 5 bases, with 16 bases between them. The CDR3 extends over 16 amino acids. CDR1 is GTSNPN and CDR2 is SVGIG in the germline V gene (reference sequence). The CDR3 region has the DNA TGTGCCTGGAGTATTGCAGGGCCATATGATAATTCACCCCTCCACTTT. This codes for CAWSIAGPYDNSPLHF.